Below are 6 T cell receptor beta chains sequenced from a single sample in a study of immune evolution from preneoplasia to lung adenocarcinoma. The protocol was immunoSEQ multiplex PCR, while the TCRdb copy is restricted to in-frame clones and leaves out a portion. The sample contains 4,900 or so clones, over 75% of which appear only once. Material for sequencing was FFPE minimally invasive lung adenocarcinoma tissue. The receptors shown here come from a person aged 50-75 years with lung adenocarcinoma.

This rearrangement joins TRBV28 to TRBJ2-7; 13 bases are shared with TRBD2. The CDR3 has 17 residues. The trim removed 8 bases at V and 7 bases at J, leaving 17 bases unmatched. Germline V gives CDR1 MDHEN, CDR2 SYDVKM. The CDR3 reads CASQGAIGTSGAGEQYF. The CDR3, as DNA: TGTGCCAGCCAGGGGGCGATCGGGACTAGCGGGGCTGGAGAGCAGTACTTC.

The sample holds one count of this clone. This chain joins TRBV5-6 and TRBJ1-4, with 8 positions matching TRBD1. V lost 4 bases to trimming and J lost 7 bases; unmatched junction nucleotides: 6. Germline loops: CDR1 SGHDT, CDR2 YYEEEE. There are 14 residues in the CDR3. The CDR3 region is CASSPGTGGEKLFF. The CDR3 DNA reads TGTGCCAGCAGCCCCGGGACAGGCGGTGAAAAACTGTTTTTT.

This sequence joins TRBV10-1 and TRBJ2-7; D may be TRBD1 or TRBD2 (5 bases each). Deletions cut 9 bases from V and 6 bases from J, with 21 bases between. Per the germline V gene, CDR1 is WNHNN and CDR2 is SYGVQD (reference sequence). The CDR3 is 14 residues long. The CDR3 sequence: CASTGTVVGGEQYF. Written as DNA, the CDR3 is TGCGCCAGTACCGGGACGGTGGTGGGCGGCGAGCAGTACTTC.

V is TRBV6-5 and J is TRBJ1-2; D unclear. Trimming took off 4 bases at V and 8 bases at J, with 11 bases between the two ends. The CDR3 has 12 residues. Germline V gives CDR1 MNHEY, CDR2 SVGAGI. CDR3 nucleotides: TGTGCCAGCAGTTGGGAGGGCGGAGGCTACACCTTC. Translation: CASSWEGGGYTF.

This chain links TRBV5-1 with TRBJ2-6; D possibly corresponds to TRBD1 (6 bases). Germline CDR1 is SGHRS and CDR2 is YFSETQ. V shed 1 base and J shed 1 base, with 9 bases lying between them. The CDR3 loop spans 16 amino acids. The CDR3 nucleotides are TGCGCCAGCAGCTTGACAGGGACGTCTGGGGCCAACGTCCTGACTTTC. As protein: CASSLTGTSGANVLTF. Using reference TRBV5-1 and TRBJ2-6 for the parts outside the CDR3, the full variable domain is KAGVTQTPRYLIKTRGQQVTLSCSPISGHRSVSWYQQTPGQGLQFLFEYFSETQRNKGNFPGRFSGRQFSNSRSEMNVSTLELGDSALYLCASSLTGTSGANVLTFGAGSRLTVL.

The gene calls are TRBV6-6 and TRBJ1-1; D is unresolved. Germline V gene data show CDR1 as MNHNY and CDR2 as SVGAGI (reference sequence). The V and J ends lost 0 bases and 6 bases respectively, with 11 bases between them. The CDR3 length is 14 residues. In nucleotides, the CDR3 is TGTGCCAGCAGTTACTCGACCAGTCATTCTGAAGCTTTCTTT. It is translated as CASSYSTSHSEAFF.